The entry below describes one T cell receptor (beta chain). The assay was immunoSEQ multiplex PCR, and TCRdb's table has in-frame clones only and misses some. Of around 19,000 clones in the sample, just under 80% were seen once. This entry belongs to a study of T cells in tumors after PD-1 blockade. The trim removed 3 bases at V and 7 bases at J, leaving 5 bases unmatched. The CDR3 is 16 residues long. Per germline, CDR1 KGHDR and CDR2 SFDVKD. V is TRBV24-1 and J is TRBJ2-1; 13 positions agree with TRBD2. The clonotype was recovered from a human donor with basal cell carcinoma. This specimen consisted of PBMCs, obtained before anti-PD-1 treatment. Here the CDR3 DNA reads TGTGCCACCAGTGATATTACTAGCGGGAGGGGAAATGAGCAGTTCTTC. This sequence encodes CATSDITSGRGNEQFF.